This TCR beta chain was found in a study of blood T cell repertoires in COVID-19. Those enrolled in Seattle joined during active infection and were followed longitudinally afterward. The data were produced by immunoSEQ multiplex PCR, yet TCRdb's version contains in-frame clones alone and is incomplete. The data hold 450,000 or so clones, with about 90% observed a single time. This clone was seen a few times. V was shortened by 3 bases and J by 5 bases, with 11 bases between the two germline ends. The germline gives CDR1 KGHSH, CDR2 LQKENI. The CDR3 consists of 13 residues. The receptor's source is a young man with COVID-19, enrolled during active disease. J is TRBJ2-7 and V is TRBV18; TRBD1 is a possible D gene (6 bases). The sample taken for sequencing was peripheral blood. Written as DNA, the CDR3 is TGTGCCAGCTCACCCCGGACAGCAGACGAGCAGTACTTC. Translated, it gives CASSPRTADEQYF.